These 9 T cell receptor beta chains were all obtained from the same sample, sequenced in a study of T cell responses to AZD1222 COVID-19 vaccine (TCRdb year 2021). The library was obtained by the immunoSEQ multiplex PCR assay. The table was pulled from immuneACCESS by TCRdb, which kept in-frame rearrangements only. Such tables lose some clones; where checked, under half of the loss comes from unresolved V genes, and the rest has no known cause. Present in this sample are more than 95,000 clones, around 89% of which were seen just once. About 7.8% of the sample rests with the top ten. The time point label, as the study defines it: baseline before first vaccination. The input for sequencing was peripheral blood, taken on day 0 of AZD1222 vaccination. These TCRs come from an adult in good health.

The chain carries TRBV2 and TRBJ1-1; D ambiguous. V lost 5 bases and J lost 2, with 12 bases in between. The CDR3 length is 14 residues. Germline CDR1 is SNHLY and CDR2 is FYNNEI. This CDR3 is CASSSRTGNTEAFF. CDR3 coding DNA: TGTGCCAGCAGTAGCCGGACGGGAAACACTGAAGCTTTCTTT.

This clone was detected once. This rearrangement joins TRBV25-1 to TRBJ1-1; D gene uncertain. The CDR3 length is 12 residues. The germline V and J ends were trimmed by 4 bases and 2 bases, with 5 bases remaining between them. CDR1 is MGHDK, CDR2 SYGVNS, per germline. CDR3: CASSARNTEAFF. CDR3 nucleotide sequence: TGTGCCAGCAGTGCTCGTAACACTGAAGCTTTCTTT.

This chain links TRBV19 with TRBJ1-5; 12 bases fit TRBD1. The CDR3 contains 15 residues. CDR1 is LNHDA, CDR2 SQIVND, per germline (reference sequence). J lost 7 bases, V lost 5 bases, and 6 bases had no gene match. The CDR3 DNA reads as TGTGCCAGTAGTGGGACAGGGGGCCTAGGGCAGCCCCAGCATTTT. This gives the protein CASSGTGGLGQPQHF.

This clone was counted only a few times. This chain links TRBV6-4 with TRBJ2-2; the D gene is possibly TRBD1 (5 bases). The CDR3 runs to 17 residues. The ends were cut back, 0 bases at V and 6 bases at J, with 17 bases in the middle. The germline V gene has CDR1 MRHNA and CDR2 SNTAGT. The CDR3 region has the DNA TGTGCCAGCAGTGACTCGAATGGACACAAAAGGGCCGGGGAGCTGTTTTTT. Translated: CASSDSNGHKRAGELFF.

In its sample, this clone was seen a few times. This chain uses TRBV7-2 with TRBJ2-4; 13 bases are a match to TRBD2. CDR1 is SGHTA, CDR2 FQGNSA, per germline. CDR3 length: 18 amino acids. V was clipped by 2 bases and J by 3 bases; unmatched bases: 7. The CDR3: CASSLWATSGGGKNIQYF. In nucleotides, the CDR3 is TGTGCCAGCAGCTTATGGGCCACTAGCGGGGGGGGCAAAAACATTCAGTACTTC. The variable domain in full, with the rest retrieved from reference TRBV7-2 and TRBJ2-4, is GAGVSQSPSNKVTEKGKDVELRCDPISGHTALYWYRQSLGQGLEFLIYFQGNSAPDKSGLPSDRFSAERTGGSVSTLTIQRTQQEDSAVYLCASSLWATSGGGKNIQYFGAGTRLSVL.

The CDR3 is CASSLLKGDTEAFF. As DNA, the CDR3 is TGCGCCAGCAGCCTCCTGAAGGGGGACACTGAAGCTTTCTTT. The J gene is TRBJ1-1, the V gene TRBV4-1; D possibly corresponds to TRBD1 (6 bases). The CDR3 is 14 amino acids. Germline V gene data show CDR1 as MGHRA and CDR2 as YSYEKL. With 4 bases removed from V and 3 bases from J, the gap between germline ends came to 12 bases.

This clone has only one observation. This chain joins TRBV29-1 and TRBJ1-5, with D maybe TRBD1 (5 bases). Trimming pared 4 bases from V and 6 bases from J, leaving 10 bases between. Germline CDR1 is SQVTM and CDR2 is ANQGSEA. The CDR3 runs to 12 residues. CDR3 nucleotides: TGCAGCGTTGGCCAGGGTGGTCAGCCCCAGCATTTT. Protein sequence: CSVGQGGQPQHF.

The chain uses TRBV11-2 and TRBJ2-5, with unresolved D. Trimming removed 5 bases at V and 2 bases at J, with 6 bases between. The CDR3 consists of 12 residues. Germline CDR1 SGHAT, CDR2 FQNNGV. CDR3: CASSQNQETQYF. The CDR3, as DNA: TGTGCCAGCAGCCAGAATCAAGAGACCCAGTACTTC.

The rearrangement joins TRBV28 to TRBJ1-2; no firm D call. Trimming stripped 6 bases from V and 3 bases from J, with 5 bases between. This CDR3 is 11 amino acids long. The germline V gene encodes CDR1 MDHEN and CDR2 SYDVKM. For the CDR3, the DNA is TGTGCCAGCAGCCACCACTATGGCTACACCTTC. As protein: CASSHHYGYTF.